This T cell receptor (beta chain) was captured by sequencing in a study of cytomegalovirus exposure and HLA in healthy donors. Study-wide points: Information on immune exposure was restricted to one variable (CMV serostatus). TCR beta sequences reportedly predicted most subjects' HLA-A and HLA-B alleles accurately. An assumption of roughly uniform sequencing depth across donors underlay the presence/absence analyses. Associated with cytomegalovirus, according to the listing, were 164 TCR beta chains.

This clone was detected only a few times. Its antigen is as yet unknown. This CDR3 has 13 amino acids. Trimming left V 1 base short and J 10 bases short, with 10 bases between. Germline V CDR1 and CDR2: MGHRA, YSYEKL. Primers: 60 Vbeta forward and 13 Jbeta reverse. Method: immunoSEQ multiplex PCR; TCRdb's copy keeps in-frame clones and lacks some. In the table there are 200,000 to 250,000 clones, approximately 88% of which are singletons. The source is a boy between 2 and 10 years old in good health and CMV-seronegative. Sequenced: PBMCs. The J gene is TRBJ1-4, the V gene TRBV4-1; D gene unclear. In DNA form, the CDR3 reads TGCGCCAGCAGCCAAGTATCTCGTAGAAAACTGTTTTTT. It yields the protein CASSQVSRRKLFF.